The next 2 T cell receptor beta chains were all read from a single sample in a study of T-cell memory formation after mild COVID-19. TCRdb re-called the 5' RACE reads with MiXCR, one entry per CDR3 protein. Of roughly 510,000 distinct CDR3 sequences in the sample, approximately 15% were seen once. Sequencing was done on a sample of PBMCs or a T cell subset sorted from them (not recorded which). Receptors originate from an adult woman who had mild COVID-19 (a few samples of this study predate the infection). Cell type and time point are not known.

This clonotype was found once. The chain is built from TRBV19 and TRBJ2-7; D is unresolved. The CDR3 spans 12 residues. Germline lookup yields CDR1 LNHDA and CDR2 SQIVND (reference sequence). V gave up 5 bases and J gave up 5 bases, with 10 bases separating them. Here the CDR3 reads CASSVGGHEQYF. The CDR3 DNA sequence: TGTGCCAGTAGTGTTGGCGGCCACGAGCAGTACTTC.

The genes are TRBV5-4 and TRBJ1-1; D possibly corresponds to TRBD1 (5 bases). This CDR3 contains 16 residues. Germline V gene sequence: CDR1 SGHNT, CDR2 YYREEE (reference sequence). The germline V and J ends were trimmed by 4 bases and 0 bases, with 16 bases remaining between them. CDR3 sequence reads: CASSPTGQKMNTEAFF. CDR3 nucleotides: TGTGCCAGCAGCCCCACGGGGCAGAAAATGAACACTGAAGCTTTCTTT.